The sequence of this TCR beta chain was determined in a study of OX40 agonist ivuxolimab in advanced cancers. General study findings and limits: By week 6 at 0.1 to 3.0 mg/kg, blood CD4+ and CD8+ T cells had expanded clonally. Among expanded peripheral T cells, antigen specificity went undetermined.

CDR3 length: 14 residues. In germline, CDR1 is MNHEY, CDR2 SMNVEV (reference sequence). V gave up 4 bases and J gave up 7 bases; unmatched junction bases: 8. Assay used: immunoSEQ multiplex PCR; TCRdb lists only in-frame clones, some missing. This sample has approximately 77,000 clones, with around 93% found just once. This clone appeared once. Its antigen is undetermined. This clonotype was sampled from an adult with an advanced solid tumor such as melanoma, head and neck, liver or kidney cancer. The sample consisted of CD4+ or CD8+ T cells sorted from blood, taken in a trial of the OX40 agonist ivuxolimab. The chain uses TRBV27 and TRBJ2-7, with 9 bases that match TRBD1. CDR3 bases: TGTGCCAGCAGTTCCATACAGGGGGCGGGGGAGCAGTACTTC. The encoded protein is CASSSIQGAGEQYF.